This is a list of T cell receptor beta chains from one sample in a study of blood T cell repertoires in COVID-19. Libraries were prepared by immunoSEQ multiplex PCR; TCRdb keeps only in-frame clonotypes and omits some of them. The table shows approximately 290,000 clones, with under 90% occurring only once. The sequencing sample was made of peripheral blood. These receptors originate from a woman in her 30s with COVID-19, enrolled during active disease. Each CDR3 is given with its conserved first and last residue. D genes are given only for firm matches. The size of a clone is reported for some rows only, either as once, few or many, or as a class for expanded clones.

.	.	TRBV27	TRBJ2-7	CASSFAVSYEQYF	TGTGCCAGCAGTTTTGCAGTCTCCTACGAGCAGTACTTC
.	.	TRBV6-6	TRBJ2-7	CASSYGQGPIYEQYF	TGTGCCAGCAGTTACGGTCAGGGTCCAATCTACGAGCAGTACTTC
.	.	TRBV29-1	TRBJ1-2	CSVRVEGVYGYTF	TGCAGCGTTCGGGTGGAGGGCGTCTATGGCTACACCTTC
TRBD1	.	TRBV15	TRBJ2-2	CATSSRQGDTGELFF	TGTGCCACCAGCTCTAGACAGGGCGACACCGGGGAGCTGTTTTTT
.	.	TRBV7-9	TRBJ1-1	CASSPPTGREAFF	TGTGCCAGCAGCCCCCCAACAGGGCGAGAAGCTTTCTTT
.	.	TRBV6-5	TRBJ2-4	CASSATGEGYIQYF	TGTGCCAGCAGCGCGACAGGGGAGGGATACATTCAGTACTTC
TRBD2	.	TRBV27	TRBJ2-5	CASSLFPLKAGGQETQYF	TGTGCCAGCAGTTTATTTCCCCTAAAAGCGGGGGGGCAAGAGACCCAGTACTTC
TRBD1	.	TRBV19	TRBJ2-2	CASSLRTGDTGELFF	TGTGCCAGTAGTTTAAGGACAGGGGATACCGGGGAGCTGTTTTTT
TRBD2	.	TRBV6-5	TRBJ2-7	CASSTSGATSYEQYF	TGTGCCAGCTCGACTAGCGGGGCTACATCCTACGAGCAGTACTTC
TRBD1	.	TRBV4-1	TRBJ1-6	CASSQEGTGNNSPLHF	TGCGCCAGCAGCCAAGAAGGGACAGGGAATAATTCACCCCTCCACTTT
TRBD2	few	TRBV6-5	TRBJ2-3	CASRNSGASTDTQYF	TGTGCCAGCAGAAATAGCGGGGCTAGCACAGATACGCAGTATTTT
.	.	TRBV10-1	TRBJ1-3	CASAAAPGATSGNTIYF	TGCGCCAGCGCGGCCGCTCCAGGGGCGACCTCTGGAAACACCATATATTTT
.	.	TRBV5-4	TRBJ2-1	CASSLERIDEQFF	TGTGCCAGCAGCTTGGAGAGGATCGATGAGCAGTTCTTC
.	.	TRBV19	TRBJ1-2	CASSIDSEGYGYTF	TGTGCCAGTAGTATAGACTCAGAGGGTTATGGCTACACCTTC
.	.	TRBV21-1	TRBJ2-3	CARECSGGPFRTDTQYF	TGTGCCCGCGAGTGTAGCGGGGGGCCCTTCCGCACAGATACGCAGTATTTT
TRBD1	.	TRBV7-9	TRBJ2-3	CASGPGQGTDTQYF	TGTGCCAGCGGCCCGGGACAGGGCACAGATACGCAGTATTTT
TRBD1	.	TRBV6-4	TRBJ1-2	CASSLLGTDNYGYTF	TGTGCCAGCAGTCTCCTGGGGACAGATAACTATGGCTACACCTTC
TRBD1	.	TRBV6-5	TRBJ1-2	CASRDRPYGYTF	TGTGCCAGCAGGGACAGGCCATATGGCTACACCTTC
TRBD2	.	TRBV5-8	TRBJ2-7	CASSFTSGGHSSYEQYF	TGTGCCAGCAGCTTTACTTCGGGGGGGCACAGCTCCTACGAGCAGTACTTC
.	.	TRBV4-2	TRBJ1-5	CASSQEPGQPQHF	TGTGCCAGCAGCCAAGAACCGGGGCAGCCCCAGCATTTT
TRBD1	.	TRBV5-1	TRBJ1-1	CASSLEGQGEAFF	TGCGCCAGCAGCTTGGAGGGACAGGGCGAAGCTTTCTTT
.	.	TRBV6-5	TRBJ2-7	CASSYSRAGLVYEQYF	TGTGCCAGCAGTTACTCGAGGGCGGGGCTCGTCTACGAGCAGTACTTC
.	.	TRBV11-2	TRBJ2-7	CASSSALVSYEQYF	TGTGCCAGCAGCTCGGCCCTAGTCTCCTACGAGCAGTACTTC
.	.	TRBV5-8	TRBJ1-4	CASSSTGKVKRF	TGTGCCAGCAGCTCTACAGGGAAAGTGAAACGGTTT
.	.	TRBV19	TRBJ1-2	CASSMRELGYTF	TGTGCCAGTAGTATGAGGGAGTTGGGCTACACCTTC
.	.	TRBV4-2	TRBJ2-1	CASSQEASWQFF	TGTGCCAGCAGCCAAGAGGCTAGTTGGCAGTTCTTC
TRBD1	once	TRBV24-1	TRBJ1-2	CATSDTGANYGYTF	TGTGCCACCAGTGATACAGGGGCTAACTATGGCTACACCTTC
.	.	TRBV27	TRBJ2-7	CASSRFNEGDRYF	TGTGCCAGCAGCCGCTTTAATGAGGGTGATCGGTACTTC
.	.	TRBV19	TRBJ1-1	CASSMGAYIAFF	TGTGCCAGTAGTATGGGGGCATACATCGCTTTCTTT
TRBD2	.	TRBV27	TRBJ2-2	CASSLSGSGGSPYTGELFF	TGTGCCAGCAGTTTATCAGGTAGCGGGGGGTCACCCTACACCGGGGAGCTGTTTTTT
.	.	TRBV7-9	TRBJ1-3	CASSLPGEPGNTIYF	TGTGCCAGCAGCTTACCGGGGGAGCCTGGAAACACCATATATTTT
TRBD2	.	TRBV3-1/TRBV3-2	TRBJ2-2	CASSQDLTGGRTGELFF	TGTGCCAGCAGCCAAGATCTAACGGGGGGGCGAACCGGGGAGCTGTTTTTT
TRBD2	.	TRBV27	TRBJ2-1	CASSLSGTSSYNEQFF	TGTGCCAGCAGTTTATCCGGGACTAGTTCTTACAATGAGCAGTTCTTC
TRBD1	.	TRBV7-6	TRBJ1-2	CASSLDVGGGSNYGYTF	TGTGCCAGCAGCTTAGATGTAGGGGGCGGTAGCAACTATGGCTACACCTTC
.	few	TRBV3-1/TRBV3-2	TRBJ1-1	CASSQDRLMNTEAFF	TGTGCCAGCAGCCAAGACAGGCTTATGAACACTGAAGCTTTCTTT
TRBD1	.	TRBV5-6	TRBJ1-2	CASSLNMGQRYGYTF	TGTGCCAGCAGCTTGAACATGGGACAGCGATATGGCTACACCTTC
.	.	TRBV27	TRBJ2-1	CASRVRTDYSYNEQFF	TGTGCCAGCAGAGTCCGGACGGACTATTCCTACAATGAGCAGTTCTTC
TRBD2	.	TRBV14	TRBJ2-5	CASSLAVTSGGRETQYF	TGTGCCAGCAGCCTTGCCGTGACTAGCGGGGGGCGCGAGACCCAGTACTTC
.	.	TRBV9	TRBJ2-7	CASSLHRAPYEQYF	TGTGCCAGCAGCCTCCACAGGGCTCCCTACGAGCAGTACTTC
TRBD1	.	TRBV11-2	TRBJ2-7	CASSFTGGEQYF	TGTGCCAGCAGCTTCACAGGGGGGGAGCAGTACTTC
TRBD1	.	TRBV24-1	TRBJ2-2	CATSEKGQGVTNEDTGELFF	TGTGCCACCAGTGAGAAGGGACAGGGGGTGACGAACGAGGACACCGGGGAGCTGTTTTTT
TRBD1	.	TRBV5-5	TRBJ2-4	CASIDSGGKNIQYF	TGTGCCAGCATCGACTCAGGGGGCAAAAACATTCAGTACTTC
TRBD1	.	TRBV19	TRBJ2-3	CASSMGQSTDTQYF	TGTGCCAGTAGTATGGGACAGAGCACAGATACGCAGTATTTT
.	.	TRBV7-9	TRBJ2-5	CASSLVVGAEETQYF	TGTGCCAGCAGCTTAGTAGTGGGGGCGGAAGAGACCCAGTACTTC
TRBD1	.	TRBV4-1	TRBJ2-3	CASSQETSSVGQGRNTQYF	TGCGCCAGCAGCCAAGAGACGAGTTCGGTGGGACAGGGGAGAAATACGCAGTATTTT
.	.	TRBV4-1	TRBJ2-7	CASSQAEVAGSYEQYF	TGCGCCAGCAGCCAAGCAGAGGTAGCCGGATCCTACGAGCAGTACTTC
TRBD1	.	TRBV15	TRBJ2-7	CATSRNRGLDEQYF	TGTGCCACCAGCAGAAACAGGGGATTGGACGAGCAGTACTTC
.	.	TRBV18	TRBJ1-1	CASSPSRDTEAFF	TGTGCCAGCTCACCTTCCCGGGACACTGAAGCTTTCTTT
.	.	TRBV13	TRBJ1-2	CASTEGAMLNYGYTF	TGTGCCAGCACCGAAGGGGCCATGTTAAACTATGGCTACACCTTC
.	.	TRBV18	TRBJ1-6	CASSRDNYNSPLHF	TGTGCCAGCTCACGGGACAACTATAATTCACCCCTCCACTTT